This is a list of T cell receptor beta chains from one sample in a study of siplizumab effects on memory and regulatory T cells. The method was immunoSEQ multiplex PCR; TCRdb's version includes in-frame clones alone and lacks a portion of them. The sample gives tens of thousands of clones, about 96% of which show up once; 0.03% to 0.035% is in the top ten. Sequenced input: naive CD4+ T cells sorted from blood. The receptors were sampled from a human donor in good health. Both conserved end residues are part of each CDR3. The D gene is left open where the match is weak.

D	V	J	DNA	CDR3
NA	TRBV18	TRBJ1-2	TGTGCCAGCTCACCATACCAGTTAGCTAACTATGGCTACACCTTC	CASSPYQLANYGYTF
NA	TRBV5-1	TRBJ2-2	TGCGCCAGCAGCGTGGACAGGGAGGGGGCCGGGGAGCTGTTTTTT	CASSVDREGAGELFF
NA	TRBV5-1	TRBJ1-1	TGCGCCAGCAGCTTGGTGGCAGGCGGGATGAACACTGAAGCTTTCTTT	CASSLVAGGMNTEAFF
NA	TRBV6-5	TRBJ1-5	TGTGCCAGCAGTTCCGGAACCAACCAGCCCCAGCATTTT	CASSSGTNQPQHF
NA	TRBV7-8	TRBJ2-1	TGTGCCAGCAGCCCGAGGTTATACAATGAGCAGTTCTTC	CASSPRLYNEQFF
NA	TRBV5-4	TRBJ2-7	TGTGCCAGCAGCTTACGGGACGTCGGCTACGAGCAGTACTTC	CASSLRDVGYEQYF
NA	TRBV6-5	TRBJ2-1	TGTGCCAGCAGTTACTCCAACGAGCAGTTCTTC	CASSYSNEQFF
TRBD1	TRBV18	TRBJ1-2	TGTGCCAGCTCACCGGGACAGCTCTATGGCTACACCTTC	CASSPGQLYGYTF
NA	TRBV30	TRBJ2-7	TGTGCCTGGAGTGTATTCACCTACGAGCAGTACTTC	CAWSVFTYEQYF
NA	TRBV5-5	TRBJ1-5	TGTGCCAGCAGCTTGTTGTGGGATCAGCCCCAGCATTTT	CASSLLWDQPQHF
NA	TRBV5-1	TRBJ1-6	TGCGCCAGCAGTTCTGCCACCTCCTATAATTCACCCCTCCACTTT	CASSSATSYNSPLHF
TRBD1	TRBV7-9	TRBJ2-1	TGTGCCAGCAGCTTAGCCACCTCAGGACAGGGTTCCTACAATGAGCAGTTCTTC	CASSLATSGQGSYNEQFF